The 22 T cell receptor beta chains given below trace back to one sample, sequenced in a study of OX40 agonist ivuxolimab in advanced cancers. Only in-frame clones appear in the TCRdb table, and some are missing; sequencing was by immunoSEQ multiplex PCR. Of approximately 87,000 clones in the sample, 80% to 90% were seen once. The material sequenced was CD4+ or CD8+ T cells sorted from blood, taken in a trial of the OX40 agonist ivuxolimab. The receptor source for this set is an adult with an advanced solid tumor such as melanoma, head and neck, liver or kidney cancer.

The chain couples TRBV6-5 to TRBJ2-7; maybe TRBD1 (5 bases). V gave up 0 bases and J gave up 6 bases, with 12 bases separating them. Germline V gene sequence: CDR1 MNHEY, CDR2 SVGAGI. This CDR3 is built from 14 residues. The CDR3 nucleotides read TGTGCCAGCAGTTACTCCCACGACAGAGGCGAGCAGTACTTC. It encodes CASSYSHDRGEQYF.

The V call is TRBV9, the J call TRBJ2-5; TRBD2 matches at 7 bases. Per germline, CDR1 SGDLS and CDR2 YYNGEE. This CDR3 is built from 15 residues. Trimming took 4 bases from V and 3 from J; bases not matched to a gene: 9. The CDR3 reads CASSPHPSGKETQYF. CDR3 sequence (DNA): TGTGCCAGCAGCCCCCACCCTAGCGGCAAAGAGACCCAGTACTTC. Full variable domain (remainder filled in from reference TRBV9 and TRBJ2-5): DSGVTQTPKHLITATGQRVTLRCSPRSGDLSVYWYQQSLDQGLQFLIQYYNGEERAKGNILERFSAQQFPDLHSELNLSSLELGDSALYFCASSPHPSGKETQYFGPGTRLLVL.

The chain carries TRBV6-5 and TRBJ1-2, with a possible D match to TRBD1 (6 bases). The V gene's germline CDR1 is MNHEY and CDR2 SVGAGI. The CDR3 runs 14 residues. The ends were cut back, 5 bases at V and 3 bases at J, with 13 bases in the middle. CDR3 in amino acids: CASSQDTGYYGYTF. In DNA form, the CDR3 reads TGTGCCAGCAGTCAAGATACAGGGTACTATGGCTACACCTTC.

A single count supports this clone. The chain recombines TRBV23-1 with TRBJ2-2; the match to TRBD1 covers 9 bases. TRBV23-1 is known as an ORF, though its function is uncertain. The CDR3 has 17 residues. V shed 2 bases, J shed 5 bases, and the junction held 9 bases outside the gene matches. The chain's CDR3 is CASSQVLPGTGTGELFF. The CDR3, as DNA: TGCGCCAGCAGTCAAGTACTTCCCGGGACAGGGACCGGGGAGCTGTTTTTT.

The V and J genes are TRBV28 and TRBJ1-2; a weak D match, TRBD1 (5 bases). The CDR3 runs 14 residues. V gave up 6 bases and J gave up 5 bases, with 16 bases separating them. CDR1 is MDHEN, CDR2 SYDVKM, per germline. The CDR3 bases are TGTGCCAGCAGCGACGGGGGGACTATTTATGGCTACACCTTC. This encodes CASSDGGTIYGYTF.

The J gene is TRBJ2-3, the V gene TRBV5-1, with 7 bases fitting TRBD1. This CDR3 comprises 13 residues. CDR1 and CDR2 from the germline V gene are SGHRS and YFSETQ. With V trimmed by 2 bases and J by 8 bases, 5 bases remained unmatched. The CDR3 DNA follows: TGCGCCAGCAGCTTCCGACAGGGCGGTACGCAGTATTTT. It codes for CASSFRQGGTQYF.

The V gene is TRBV21-1, the J gene TRBJ2-7; TRBD2 is the table's D call, not checked against the DNA. TRBV21-1 is annotated as a pseudogene. The CDR3 runs to 19 residues. CDR3 in amino acids: CASSKVEGTSGRSSYEQYF. DNA of the CDR3: TGTGCCAGCAGCAAAGTCGAGGGGACTAGCGGGAGAAGCTCCTACGAGCAGTACTTC.

The rearrangement uses TRBV11-3 and TRBJ1-1; D remains unclear. The germline V and J ends were trimmed by 1 base and 1 base, with 4 bases remaining between them. This CDR3 is built from 13 residues. Germline CDR1 reads SGHNT; CDR2 reads YENEEA. The CDR3 DNA reads as TGTGCCAGCAGCTTAGTTGGGAACACTGAAGCTTTCTTT. It is translated as CASSLVGNTEAFF.

J is TRBJ1-5 and V is TRBV27, with 9 nucleotides matching TRBD1. The CDR3 runs to 14 residues. Germline CDR1 reads MNHEY; CDR2 reads SMNVEV (reference sequence). Losses at the gene ends were 6 bases for V and 7 bases for J; bases not matched to a gene: 7. The CDR3 DNA is TGTGCCAGCAGGTCCACAGGGGGCGGACAGCCCCAGCATTTT. It specifies CASRSTGGGQPQHF.

J is TRBJ2-5 and V is TRBV7-2; D may correspond to TRBD1 or TRBD2 (5 bases each). The CDR3 extends over 15 amino acids. CDR1 is SGHTA and CDR2 is FQGNSA in the germline V gene. Trimming pared 1 base from V and 2 bases from J, leaving 11 bases between. The CDR3 DNA follows: TGTGCCAGCAGCTTAGTTCCGGGACCACAAGAGACCCAGTACTTC. Amino acids: CASSLVPGPQETQYF.

The chain recombines TRBV4-2 with TRBJ2-7; no firm D call. This CDR3 spans 14 amino acids. Trimming left V 0 bases short and J 0 bases short, with 6 bases between. CDR1 and CDR2 (germline): LGHNA, YNFKEQ. The CDR3 loop is CASSQDGSSYEQYF. Written as DNA, the CDR3 is TGTGCCAGCAGCCAAGACGGCAGCTCCTACGAGCAGTACTTC.

The chain carries TRBV5-1 and TRBJ2-3, with D tentatively TRBD1 or TRBD2 (5 bases each). The CDR3 covers 15 residues. V was shortened by 2 bases and J by 0 bases, with 10 bases between the two germline ends. Germline CDR1 SGHRS, CDR2 YFSETQ. The CDR3 nucleotides read TGCGCCAGCAGCTTCCGGGACCCAAGCACAGATACGCAGTATTTT. This gives the protein CASSFRDPSTDTQYF. Combining the CDR3 with reference TRBV5-1 and TRBJ2-3 gives the whole variable domain KAGVTQTPRYLIKTRGQQVTLSCSPISGHRSVSWYQQTPGQGLQFLFEYFSETQRNKGNFPGRFSGRQFSNSRSEMNVSTLELGDSALYLCASSFRDPSTDTQYFGPGTRLTVL.

The CDR3 reads CASIAGGQNTGELFF. Here the CDR3 DNA reads TGTGCCAGCATTGCGGGAGGCCAGAACACCGGGGAGCTGTTTTTT. The rearrangement uses TRBV2 and TRBJ2-2; 8 nucleotides line up with TRBD2. CDR1 is SNHLY, CDR2 FYNNEI, per germline. V shed 7 bases and J 1 base; nucleotides not matched to a gene: 5. CDR3 length: 15 amino acids.

This chain links TRBV19 with TRBJ2-1; the match to TRBD2 covers 9 bases. After removal of 5 bases from V and 2 bases from J, the junction contained 1 base not matched to a gene. Germline-derived CDR1 and CDR2 are LNHDA and SQIVND (reference sequence). This CDR3 contains 14 residues. CDR3 nucleotide sequence: TGTGCCAGTAGTGGCGGGAGGGCCTACAATGAGCAGTTCTTC. It yields the protein CASSGGRAYNEQFF. The full variable domain, with the rest looked up from reference TRBV19 and TRBJ2-1, is DGGITQSPKYLFRKEGQNVTLSCEQNLNHDAMYWYRQDPGQGLRLIYYSQIVNDFQKGDIAEGYSVSREKKESFPLTVTSAQKNPTAFYLCASSGGRAYNEQFFGPGTRLTVL.

V gene TRBV4-1 combines with J gene TRBJ1-6; D ambiguous. Per germline, CDR1 MGHRA and CDR2 YSYEKL. The CDR3 covers 14 residues. V gave up 3 bases and J gave up 9 bases, with 12 bases separating them. CDR3 bases: TGCGCCAGCAGCCAGGGCCCGGGTGGTTCACCCCTCCACTTT. This codes for CASSQGPGGSPLHF.

The chain uses TRBV29-1 and TRBJ2-3; 9 bases line up with TRBD2. Per the germline V gene, CDR1 is SQVTM and CDR2 is ANQGSEA. The V gene end was trimmed by 2 bases and the J gene end by 8 bases; junction bases not matched to a gene: 20. This CDR3 is 18 amino acids long. CDR3 in amino acids: CSVEKSGGRAGGGSTQYF. CDR3 DNA: TGCAGCGTTGAAAAATCGGGCGGGAGGGCCGGCGGTGGGAGTACGCAGTATTTT.

On this clone itself: Sequence at one end of the junction differs from germline and may be a read error. The V and J genes are TRBV4-1 and TRBJ2-3; TRBD2 is a possible D gene (5 bases). CDR1 MGHRA and CDR2 YSYEKL come from the germline V gene. The CDR3 spans 15 residues. CDR3 region: CASTQLESGTDTQYF. CDR3 coding DNA: TGCGCCAGCACCCAACTAGAGTCGGGCACAGATACGCAGTATTTT.

This rearrangement joins TRBV2 to TRBJ1-6; 9 bases fit TRBD1. The CDR3 totals 16 residues. In germline, CDR1 is SNHLY, CDR2 FYNNEI. J lost 6 bases, V lost 7 bases, and 10 bases had no gene match. CDR3 coding DNA: TGTGCCAGCACCGAACAGGGGGCTGGAGGTAATTCACCCCTCCACTTT. Translating gives CASTEQGAGGNSPLHF.

The V gene is TRBV27, the J gene TRBJ2-7, with D maybe TRBD2 (6 bases). Trimming pared 5 bases from V and 4 bases from J, leaving 12 bases between. This CDR3 is built from 13 residues. Germline V lookup: CDR1 MNHEY, CDR2 SMNVEV (reference sequence). The CDR3 nucleotides read TGTGCCAGCAGTCGAGACCGGGAGTACGAGCAGTACTTC. Protein: CASSRDREYEQYF.

The V call is TRBV21-1, the J call TRBJ1-1; TRBD1 is the table's D call and was not checked against the DNA. TRBV21-1 is listed as a pseudogene. The CDR3 is 15 amino acids. In nucleotides, the CDR3 is TGTGCCAGCAGCAAAGAGCCCAGGAAGAACACTGAAGCTTTCTTT. It translates to CASSKEPRKNTEAFF.

The chain carries TRBV2 and TRBJ2-5; 7 bases agree with TRBD2. This CDR3 spans 15 amino acids. The junction had 4 bases not matched to a gene; V was cut back by 3 bases and J by 0 bases. The germline V gene encodes CDR1 SNHLY and CDR2 FYNNEI. The CDR3 here is CASSDSGMYQETQYF. The CDR3 nucleotides are TGTGCCAGCAGTGACAGCGGGATGTACCAAGAGACCCAGTACTTC. The full variable domain, in which reference TRBV2 and TRBJ2-5 provide the parts outside the CDR3, is EPEVTQTPSHQVTQMGQEVILRCVPISNHLYFYWYRQILGQKVEFLVSFYNNEISEKSEIFDDQFSVERPDGSNFTLKIRSTKLEDSAMYFCASSDSGMYQETQYFGPGTRLLVL.

This clone was picked up one time. The V and J genes are TRBV7-2 and TRBJ2-7; 7 nucleotides align to TRBD2. J lost 6 bases, V lost 2 bases, and 1 base had no gene match. The CDR3 has 12 amino acids. The germline gives CDR1 SGHTA, CDR2 FQGNSA. This CDR3 is CASSLSGVEQYF. CDR3 coding DNA: TGTGCCAGCAGCTTAAGCGGGGTCGAGCAGTACTTC. Full variable domain (remainder filled in from reference TRBV7-2 and TRBJ2-7): GAGVSQSPSNKVTEKGKDVELRCDPISGHTALYWYRQSLGQGLEFLIYFQGNSAPDKSGLPSDRFSAERTGGSVSTLTIQRTQQEDSAVYLCASSLSGVEQYFGPGTRLTVT.